The clone carrying this T cell receptor (beta chain) was recorded many times. The antigen remains unidentified. This entry belongs to a study of T-cell memory formation after mild COVID-19. The wider study: Clusters of TCRs were largely donor specific.

TCRdb reprocessed the 5' RACE reads via MiXCR and lists one record per CDR3 protein. The table lists more than 250,000 distinct CDR3 sequences, 15% to 20% of them singletons. Points from the study as a whole: CD4+ clones that contracted lay mainly in CM and EM; CD8+ ones lay in EMRA.

The V gene lost 4 bases and the J gene lost 0 bases, with 4 bases spanning the gap. This CDR3 spans 13 amino acids. Germline lookup yields CDR1 SGHTA and CDR2 FQGNSA. This TCR derives from a young man who had mild COVID-19 (a few samples of this study predate the infection). Cell type and time point are not known. Sequencing was carried out using PBMCs or a T cell subset sorted from them (not recorded which). V is TRBV7-2 and J is TRBJ2-1; no firm D call. The CDR3 DNA reads TGTGCCAGCAGCTCCAACTCCTACAATGAGCAGTTCTTC. This translates into CASSSNSYNEQFF.